This is a list of T cell receptor beta chains from one sample in a study of T cells after yellow fever vaccination. TCRdb called the 5' RACE reads again in MiXCR, with one record for every CDR3 protein. The sample lists over 300,000 distinct CDR3 sequences; roughly 4% were seen once. This material consisted of PBMCs, taken 5 days after the yellow fever booster vaccination. Receptors were obtained from a man between 18 and 29 years old who received the YFV17D yellow fever vaccine. The CDR3 runs from the conserved cysteine through the conserved F or W. Fields, in order: D gene, V gene, clone size, J gene, CDR3 protein, CDR3 DNA. D genes are given only for firm matches. Some rows mark clone size as missing; the rest say once, few, many or name a class of expanded clone.

TRBD1	TRBV6-2/TRBV6-3	many	TRBJ1-1	CASSWGQGGTEAFF	TGTGCCAGCAGTTGGGGACAGGGAGGCACTGAAGCTTTCTTT
.	TRBV7-2	.	TRBJ2-7	CASSRNRDYEQYF	TGTGCCAGCAGCCGAAACCGGGACTACGAGCAGTACTTC
.	TRBV12-5	.	TRBJ2-7	CASGTGQLAHEQYF	TGTGCTAGTGGTACTGGACAGTTGGCCCACGAGCAGTACTTC
TRBD2	TRBV20-1	many	TRBJ2-3	CSASGGGDTQYF	TGCAGTGCTAGTGGGGGGGGAGATACGCAGTATTTT
TRBD2	TRBV20-1	.	TRBJ2-5	CSAVGRASGGARKTQYF	TGCAGTGCCGTAGGGAGGGCGAGCGGGGGGGCCAGGAAGACCCAGTACTTC
TRBD1	TRBV7-3	many	TRBJ2-7	CASSGTGEYEQYF	TGTGCCAGCTCCGGGACAGGGGAGTACGAGCAGTACTTC
TRBD1	TRBV12-3/TRBV12-4	many	TRBJ2-5	CASSKMGQGKETQYF	TGTGCCAGCAGCAAGATGGGACAGGGGAAAGAGACCCAGTACTTC
.	TRBV6-5	many	TRBJ1-1	CASSYSLQAATEAFF	TGTGCCAGCAGTTACTCCCTACAGGCAGCCACTGAAGCTTTCTTT
.	TRBV5-6	.	TRBJ2-1	CASSRNLNEQFF	TGTGCCAGCAGCCGAAACCTCAATGAGCAGTTCTTC
.	TRBV3-1	few	TRBJ2-5	CAGSLGETQYF	TGTGCCGGATCACTAGGGGAGACCCAGTACTTC
.	TRBV20-1	.	TRBJ2-2	CSASRNLVGTGELFF	TGCAGTGCTAGCCGCAATCTAGTAGGCACCGGGGAGCTGTTTTTT
.	TRBV7-3	few	TRBJ2-4	CASSPGLESDIQYF	TGTGCCAGCAGCCCAGGACTGGAGTCGGACATTCAGTACTTC
TRBD1	TRBV5-1	.	TRBJ1-1	CASSYGTAGTEAFF	TGCGCCAGCAGCTATGGGACAGCGGGCACTGAAGCTTTCTTT
TRBD1	TRBV3-1	few	TRBJ2-1	CASSQGDRVEFF	TGTGCCAGCAGCCAGGGCGACAGGGTGGAGTTCTTC
.	TRBV6-2/TRBV6-3	.	TRBJ2-3	CASSSGHGDWGTDTQYF	TGTGCCAGCAGTTCAGGGCATGGCGATTGGGGCACAGATACGCAGTATTTT